These 10 T cell receptor beta chains originate from one sample sequenced in a study of T cells in Graves' hyperthyroidism and ophthalmopathy. Amplification yielded TCR beta CDR3 regions, with RNA transcripts as the source. First-round RT-PCR targeting the TCR CDR3 was performed with the HTBI primer set. From the multiplex PCR reads, TCRdb called clonotypes with MiXCR, one entry per CDR3 protein. The repertoire holds roughly 500,000 distinct CDR3 sequences, 40% to 55% seen once, with about two fifths in the top ten. Sequences were obtained from peripheral blood or thyroid tissue (not recorded which). The receptors here all came from an adult woman with Graves' disease, either hyperthyroidism or ophthalmopathy (not recorded which).

At least ten counts were recorded for this clonotype. This sequence joins TRBV19 and TRBJ1-2, with 8 positions matching TRBD1. V lost 8 bases and J lost 3; bases outside the gene matches: 2. The CDR3 spans 12 residues. Germline V gene data show CDR1 as LNHDA and CDR2 as SQIVND (reference sequence). In DNA form, the CDR3 reads TGTGCCAGTTCGGACAGGGACTATGGCTACACCTTC. Residues: CASSDRDYGYTF.

This clonotype was counted at least ten times. V gene TRBV19 combines with J gene TRBJ1-1; D uncertain. The CDR3 totals 14 residues. V was trimmed by 5 bases and J by 4 bases, leaving 14 bases between them. Germline lookup yields CDR1 LNHDA and CDR2 SQIVND (reference sequence). The DNA of the CDR3 is TGTGCCAGTAGTGTTCGGAGTCGGCTCACTGAAGCTTTCTTT. Its translation: CASSVRSRLTEAFF.

This clonotype was counted many times. This rearrangement joins TRBV15 to TRBJ1-2; no reliable D call. The V end was cut by 1 base, the J end by 7 bases, with 7 bases between. The germline V gene encodes CDR1 LNHNV and CDR2 YYDKDF (reference sequence). CDR3 size: 12 residues. In DNA, the CDR3 is TGTGCCACCAGCAGAGCAGGTGTTGGCTACACCTTC. It is translated as CATSRAGVGYTF.

The chain joins TRBV19 to TRBJ2-5; 10 bases align to TRBD1. The CDR3 sequence is 15 residues long. V lost 6 bases, J lost 4 bases, and 8 bases stayed unmatched. The germline CDR1 and CDR2 sequences are LNHDA and SQIVND (reference sequence). CDR3 amino acids: CASSPGQGVRETQYF. The CDR3 bases are TGTGCCAGTAGCCCAGGACAGGGGGTTCGAGAGACCCAGTACTTC.

For this clonotype: This sequence may be a read error, since a much larger clone differs from it by one base. The V and J genes are TRBV7-9 and TRBJ2-2; no definite D call. This CDR3 has 16 residues. Trimming removed 1 base at V and 9 bases at J, with 18 bases between. CDR1 and CDR2 from the germline V gene are SEHNR and FQNEAQ (reference sequence). CDR3 bases: TGTGCCAGCAGCTTAGGGCGGCACCCAGCCGGCAGGGAGCTGTTTTTT. It encodes CASSLGRHPAGRELFF.

This sequence joins TRBV29-1 and TRBJ2-5; 10 positions match TRBD1. The CDR3 contains 14 residues. Germline assignment: CDR1 SQVTM and CDR2 ANQGSEA. Germline trimming cut 3 bases from V and 1 base from J; bases unmatched to any gene: 2. The CDR3 bases are TGCAGCGTTGAGGGGACAGGGGCCCAAGAGACCCAGTACTTC. Protein product: CSVEGTGAQETQYF.

This clonotype turned up a few times. Here the CDR3 reads CASSLVGSNTEAFF. In DNA, the CDR3 is TGCGCCAGCAGCTTGGTGGGTTCGAACACTGAAGCTTTCTTT. The chain recombines TRBV5-1 with TRBJ1-1; D not certain. The CDR3 consists of 14 residues. Trimming removed 0 bases at V and 1 base at J, with 7 bases between. Germline values: CDR1 SGHRS, CDR2 YFSETQ.

As for this clonotype: The junction departs from the called germline gene at one end, perhaps through a read error. The chain couples TRBV10-3 to TRBJ1-1; D may be TRBD1 (6 bases). The CDR3 sequence is 15 residues long. The germline CDR1 and CDR2 sequences are ENHRY and SYGVKD. The CDR3 DNA reads as TGTGCCATCAGTGAGTGGGTGTTCGGGGACACTGGAGCTTTCTTT. It yields the protein CAISEWVFGDTGAFF.

This clonotype showed up just a few times. CDR3 residues: CASSYTGSYEQYF. The CDR3 region has the DNA TGTGCCAGCAGCTACACGGGTTCCTACGAGCAGTACTTC. This rearrangement joins TRBV7-9 to TRBJ2-7; unclear D gene. The germline V and J ends were trimmed by 4 bases and 1 base, with 8 bases remaining between them. CDR1 is SEHNR and CDR2 is FQNEAQ in the germline V gene (reference sequence). CDR3 length equals 13 residues.

This clonotype appeared many times. The CDR3 coding sequence is TGTGCCAGCAGCCGCAGCGGGAGGGCATCGGAGACCCAGTACTTC. Protein product: CASSRSGRASETQYF. J is TRBJ2-5 and V is TRBV7-2; TRBD2 aligns across 10 bases. The ends lost 5 bases at V and 5 bases at J; junction bases unmatched: 8. The CDR3 runs to 15 residues. Germline V gives CDR1 SGHTA, CDR2 FQGNSA. The complete variable domain, with remaining parts taken from reference TRBV7-2 and TRBJ2-5, reads GAGVSQSPSNKVTEKGKDVELRCDPISGHTALYWYRQSLGQGLEFLIYFQGNSAPDKSGLPSDRFSAERTGGSVSTLTIQRTQQEDSAVYLCASSRSGRASETQYFGPGTRLLVL.